These T cell receptor beta chains were read from a single sample in a study of HIV-infected patients and healthy controls. TCRdb re-derived calls from the 5' RACE reads in MiXCR, one entry per CDR3 protein. The sample shows about 18,000 distinct CDR3 sequences, approximately 18% of them seen only once. Input material: CD8+ T cells from blood. These receptor sequences come from a human donor in good health. CDR3s include the opening cysteine and the closing phenylalanine or tryptophan. The order of the fields is J gene, clone size, V gene, D gene, CDR3 protein, CDR3 DNA. D genes are given only for firm matches. Not all rows give a size; the values are once, few, many and, for expanded clones, a class.

J gene: TRBJ1-2
clone size: many
V gene: TRBV9
D gene: NA
CDR3 protein: CASSVAPRDQGYGYTF
CDR3 DNA: TGTGCCAGCAGCGTAGCTCCCAGGGATCAAGGCTATGGCTACACCTTC

J gene: TRBJ2-5
clone size: NA
V gene: TRBV7-9
D gene: NA
CDR3 protein: CASSLGKNQETQYF
CDR3 DNA: TGTGCCAGCAGCTTAGGCAAGAACCAAGAGACCCAGTACTTC

J gene: TRBJ1-6
clone size: NA
V gene: TRBV6-1
D gene: NA
CDR3 protein: CASSEGYSLSNSPLHF
CDR3 DNA: TGTGCCAGCAGTGAAGGGTACAGCCTTTCTAATTCACCCCTCCACTTT

J gene: TRBJ2-3
clone size: medium-sized
V gene: TRBV9
D gene: NA
CDR3 protein: CASSPPTGEGLNTQYF
CDR3 DNA: TGTGCCAGCAGCCCACCGACAGGGGAGGGTCTAAATACGCAGTATTTT

J gene: TRBJ1-1
clone size: NA
V gene: TRBV4-3
D gene: NA
CDR3 protein: CASSQDRLGVRAEAFF
CDR3 DNA: TGCGCCAGCAGCCAAGATAGGTTGGGTGTTCGGGCTGAAGCTTTCTTT

J gene: TRBJ2-7
clone size: few
V gene: TRBV20-1
D gene: NA
CDR3 protein: CSAEDNRDTFYEQYF
CDR3 DNA: TGCAGTGCTGAGGACAACAGGGACACCTTCTACGAGCAGTACTTC

J gene: TRBJ1-1
clone size: many
V gene: TRBV2
D gene: NA
CDR3 protein: CASSVRNTEAFF
CDR3 DNA: TGTGCCAGCAGTGTGCGGAACACTGAAGCTTTCTTT

J gene: TRBJ2-5
clone size: few
V gene: TRBV20-1
D gene: TRBD2
CDR3 protein: CSASSLAGGPRETQYF
CDR3 DNA: TGCAGTGCTAGTAGTCTAGCGGGGGGGCCGAGAGAGACCCAGTACTTC

J gene: TRBJ1-1
clone size: few
V gene: TRBV12-3/TRBV12-4
D gene: NA
CDR3 protein: CASSTATNTEAFF
CDR3 DNA: TGTGCCAGCAGCACAGCTACGAACACTGAAGCTTTCTTT

J gene: TRBJ2-2
clone size: many
V gene: TRBV24-1
D gene: NA
CDR3 protein: CATSTGYSGELFF
CDR3 DNA: TGTGCCACCAGCACGGGGTACTCCGGGGAGCTGTTTTTT

J gene: TRBJ1-6
clone size: NA
V gene: TRBV20-1
D gene: TRBD1
CDR3 protein: CSARLWDRENSPLHF
CDR3 DNA: TGCAGTGCTAGGCTCTGGGACAGGGAAAATTCACCCCTCCACTTT

J gene: TRBJ1-4
clone size: NA
V gene: TRBV5-5
D gene: TRBD1
CDR3 protein: CASSRDRRPKLFF
CDR3 DNA: TGTGCCAGCAGCCGGGACAGGCGGCCGAAACTGTTTTTT

J gene: TRBJ1-2
clone size: many
V gene: TRBV6-5
D gene: NA
CDR3 protein: CASSYSQGNFYGYTF
CDR3 DNA: TGTGCCAGCAGTTACTCACAAGGCAACTTTTATGGCTACACCTTC

J gene: TRBJ1-5
clone size: many
V gene: TRBV6-1
D gene: NA
CDR3 protein: CASSEWQGNNQPQHF
CDR3 DNA: TGTGCCAGCAGTGAATGGCAGGGCAACAATCAGCCCCAGCATTTT

J gene: TRBJ1-1
clone size: NA
V gene: TRBV12-5
D gene: NA
CDR3 protein: CASAQILVNTEAFF
CDR3 DNA: TGTGCTAGTGCCCAGATTTTAGTGAACACTGAAGCTTTCTTT

J gene: TRBJ2-3
clone size: NA
V gene: TRBV9
D gene: NA
CDR3 protein: CASSVHPGSTDTQYF
CDR3 DNA: TGTGCCAGCAGCGTTCATCCGGGGAGCACAGATACGCAGTATTTT

J gene: TRBJ2-7
clone size: NA
V gene: TRBV29-1
D gene: TRBD2
CDR3 protein: CSVMGGPRAYEQYF
CDR3 DNA: TGCAGCGTCATGGGAGGGCCCAGGGCCTACGAGCAGTACTTC

J gene: TRBJ1-2
clone size: NA
V gene: TRBV20-1
D gene: TRBD1
CDR3 protein: CSAREWDRGSYGYTF
CDR3 DNA: TGCAGTGCTAGAGAATGGGACAGGGGTTCCTATGGCTACACCTTC

J gene: TRBJ1-5
clone size: medium-sized
V gene: TRBV4-1
D gene: TRBD1
CDR3 protein: CASSQVTGSNQPQHF
CDR3 DNA: TGCGCCAGCAGCCAAGTGACAGGGAGCAATCAGCCCCAGCATTTT

J gene: TRBJ2-3
clone size: many
V gene: TRBV7-2
D gene: TRBD2
CDR3 protein: CASSLLAGGPGNTDTQYF
CDR3 DNA: TGTGCCAGCAGCTTACTAGCGGGGGGGCCTGGGAACACAGATACGCAGTATTTT

J gene: TRBJ2-7
clone size: NA
V gene: TRBV19
D gene: NA
CDR3 protein: CASSPTDGYEQYF
CDR3 DNA: TGTGCCAGTAGTCCGACTGACGGGTACGAGCAGTACTTC

J gene: TRBJ2-3
clone size: few
V gene: TRBV2
D gene: TRBD2
CDR3 protein: CASLSTSGTSGGPTDTQYF
CDR3 DNA: TGTGCCAGCTTAAGCACCTCCGGGACTAGCGGGGGCCCCACAGATACGCAGTATTTT

J gene: TRBJ2-7
clone size: few
V gene: TRBV6-2/TRBV6-3
D gene: TRBD2
CDR3 protein: CASSSPRGGAPYEQYF
CDR3 DNA: TGTGCCAGCAGCTCACCCCGCGGGGGGGCCCCCTACGAGCAGTACTTC

J gene: TRBJ2-1
clone size: many
V gene: TRBV7-8
D gene: NA
CDR3 protein: CASSLGLFEQFF
CDR3 DNA: TGTGCCAGCAGCTTAGGATTGTTTGAGCAGTTCTTC

J gene: TRBJ2-2
clone size: NA
V gene: TRBV11-2
D gene: NA
CDR3 protein: CASSDPGGGWNTGELFF
CDR3 DNA: TGTGCCAGCAGCGATCCTGGGGGCGGGTGGAACACCGGGGAGCTGTTTTTT

J gene: TRBJ2-1
clone size: few
V gene: TRBV3-1
D gene: NA
CDR3 protein: CASSQLRSSGTSYNEQFF
CDR3 DNA: TGTGCCAGCAGCCAATTGAGATCCAGCGGGACATCCTACAATGAGCAGTTCTTC

J gene: TRBJ1-5
clone size: NA
V gene: TRBV6-6
D gene: NA
CDR3 protein: CASRQPMDGDNQPQHF
CDR3 DNA: TGTGCCAGCAGACAACCGATGGACGGAGACAATCAGCCCCAGCATTTT

J gene: TRBJ2-1
clone size: NA
V gene: TRBV7-8
D gene: NA
CDR3 protein: CASSFFDRRNQFF
CDR3 DNA: TGTGCCAGCAGCTTTTTCGACAGGAGGAACCAGTTCTTC

J gene: TRBJ2-2
clone size: NA
V gene: TRBV2
D gene: NA
CDR3 protein: CASTRGANTGELFF
CDR3 DNA: TGTGCCAGCACTAGGGGAGCGAACACCGGGGAGCTGTTTTTT

J gene: TRBJ2-1
clone size: NA
V gene: TRBV5-1
D gene: TRBD2
CDR3 protein: CASSLDAGAYNEQFF
CDR3 DNA: TGCGCCAGCAGCTTGGATGCGGGGGCCTACAATGAGCAGTTCTTC

J gene: TRBJ2-3
clone size: medium-sized
V gene: TRBV29-1
D gene: NA
CDR3 protein: CSVEGAVYFSTDTQYF
CDR3 DNA: TGCAGCGTTGAAGGGGCGGTGTACTTTAGCACAGATACGCAGTATTTT

J gene: TRBJ1-3
clone size: few
V gene: TRBV29-1
D gene: NA
CDR3 protein: CSATEGEVGNTIYF
CDR3 DNA: TGCAGCGCTACGGAGGGGGAGGTTGGAAACACCATATATTTT

J gene: TRBJ1-5
clone size: many
V gene: TRBV2
D gene: TRBD1
CDR3 protein: CASSEWTGNNQPQHF
CDR3 DNA: TGTGCCAGCAGTGAATGGACAGGCAACAATCAGCCCCAGCATTTT

J gene: TRBJ1-1
clone size: many
V gene: TRBV29-1
D gene: TRBD1
CDR3 protein: CSGWTGDNTEAFF
CDR3 DNA: TGCAGCGGGTGGACAGGGGACAACACTGAAGCTTTCTTT

J gene: TRBJ1-6
clone size: few
V gene: TRBV3-2
D gene: NA
CDR3 protein: CASSQGRQHQGSPLHF
CDR3 DNA: TGTGCCAGCAGCCAAGGTCGACAGCACCAAGGTTCACCCCTCCACTTT

J gene: TRBJ2-7
clone size: few
V gene: TRBV7-9
D gene: NA
CDR3 protein: CASSLAPGHGTYF
CDR3 DNA: TGTGCCAGCAGCTTAGCCCCGGGACACGGAACATACTTC

J gene: TRBJ1-2
clone size: many
V gene: TRBV10-2
D gene: TRBD1
CDR3 protein: CASSESNIGGGNYGYTF
CDR3 DNA: TGCGCCAGCAGTGAGTCGAATATTGGAGGGGGCAACTATGGCTACACCTTC

J gene: TRBJ2-7
clone size: many
V gene: TRBV11-2
D gene: TRBD1
CDR3 protein: CASSSRTGKLDEQYF
CDR3 DNA: TGTGCCAGCAGCTCTCGGACAGGGAAATTAGACGAGCAGTACTTC

J gene: TRBJ2-3
clone size: few
V gene: TRBV10-2
D gene: NA
CDR3 protein: CASSEPTSGGDTQYF
CDR3 DNA: TGCGCCAGCAGTGAGCCGACTAGTGGGGGGGATACGCAGTATTTT

J gene: TRBJ1-2
clone size: NA
V gene: TRBV7-2
D gene: TRBD1
CDR3 protein: CASSLLTGGNYGYTF
CDR3 DNA: TGTGCCAGCAGCTTACTAACAGGGGGCAACTATGGCTACACCTTC

J gene: TRBJ2-2
clone size: many
V gene: TRBV11-1
D gene: NA
CDR3 protein: CASSLMRSANTGELFF
CDR3 DNA: TGTGCCAGCAGCTTAATGCGCAGCGCGAACACCGGGGAGCTGTTTTTT

J gene: TRBJ2-3
clone size: few
V gene: TRBV9
D gene: TRBD2
CDR3 protein: CASSVARDYPDTQYF
CDR3 DNA: TGTGCCAGCAGCGTAGCTAGGGACTACCCAGATACGCAGTATTTT

J gene: TRBJ2-7
clone size: NA
V gene: TRBV11-2
D gene: NA
CDR3 protein: CASSGGRGYEQYF
CDR3 DNA: TGTGCCAGCAGCGGGGGCAGGGGCTACGAGCAGTACTTC

J gene: TRBJ2-1
clone size: many
V gene: TRBV30
D gene: NA
CDR3 protein: CAWSFQLNEQFF
CDR3 DNA: TGTGCCTGGAGTTTTCAGCTCAATGAGCAGTTCTTC

J gene: TRBJ2-6
clone size: NA
V gene: TRBV9
D gene: NA
CDR3 protein: CASSAGWPSGANVLTF
CDR3 DNA: TGTGCCAGCAGCGCTGGGTGGCCCTCTGGGGCCAACGTCCTGACTTTC

J gene: TRBJ2-3
clone size: few
V gene: TRBV13
D gene: TRBD1
CDR3 protein: CASSVRQGASDTQYF
CDR3 DNA: TGTGCCAGCAGCGTAAGACAGGGGGCCTCAGATACGCAGTATTTT

J gene: TRBJ2-3
clone size: NA
V gene: TRBV29-1
D gene: TRBD2
CDR3 protein: CSVEDQGLAQYF
CDR3 DNA: TGCAGCGTTGAAGATCAGGGACTAGCGCAGTATTTT

J gene: TRBJ2-7
clone size: NA
V gene: TRBV7-9
D gene: NA
CDR3 protein: CASSLAAGEQYF
CDR3 DNA: TGTGCCAGCAGCTTAGCTGCGGGGGAGCAGTACTTC

J gene: TRBJ1-5
clone size: NA
V gene: TRBV7-9
D gene: TRBD1
CDR3 protein: CASSSGTEYNQPQHF
CDR3 DNA: TGTGCCAGCAGCTCCGGGACAGAATACAATCAGCCCCAGCATTTT

J gene: TRBJ1-2
clone size: many
V gene: TRBV6-5
D gene: NA
CDR3 protein: CASSYSDTSNYGYTF
CDR3 DNA: TGTGCCAGCAGTTACTCAGACACATCTAACTATGGCTACACCTTC

J gene: TRBJ1-2
clone size: NA
V gene: TRBV27
D gene: NA
CDR3 protein: CASSFRGWSYGYTF
CDR3 DNA: TGTGCCAGCAGTTTCAGGGGTTGGTCCTATGGCTACACCTTC

J gene: TRBJ1-1
clone size: NA
V gene: TRBV3-1
D gene: NA
CDR3 protein: CASSQALGPSEAFF
CDR3 DNA: TGTGCCAGCAGCCAAGCCTTAGGGCCCTCTGAAGCTTTCTTT

J gene: TRBJ2-7
clone size: few
V gene: TRBV3-1
D gene: NA
CDR3 protein: CASRGPATPYEQYF
CDR3 DNA: TGTGCCAGTCGTGGACCGGCAACCCCTTACGAGCAGTACTTC

J gene: TRBJ2-1
clone size: NA
V gene: TRBV29-1
D gene: NA
CDR3 protein: CSVEWRGNEQFF
CDR3 DNA: TGCAGCGTTGAATGGAGAGGGAATGAGCAGTTCTTC

J gene: TRBJ2-7
clone size: few
V gene: TRBV13
D gene: NA
CDR3 protein: CASSLMGTSGYEQYF
CDR3 DNA: TGTGCCAGCAGCTTAATGGGGACCAGCGGGTACGAGCAGTACTTC

J gene: TRBJ2-1
clone size: NA
V gene: TRBV6-4
D gene: NA
CDR3 protein: CASSESGTYNEQFF
CDR3 DNA: TGTGCCAGCAGTGAATCAGGGACCTACAATGAGCAGTTCTTC